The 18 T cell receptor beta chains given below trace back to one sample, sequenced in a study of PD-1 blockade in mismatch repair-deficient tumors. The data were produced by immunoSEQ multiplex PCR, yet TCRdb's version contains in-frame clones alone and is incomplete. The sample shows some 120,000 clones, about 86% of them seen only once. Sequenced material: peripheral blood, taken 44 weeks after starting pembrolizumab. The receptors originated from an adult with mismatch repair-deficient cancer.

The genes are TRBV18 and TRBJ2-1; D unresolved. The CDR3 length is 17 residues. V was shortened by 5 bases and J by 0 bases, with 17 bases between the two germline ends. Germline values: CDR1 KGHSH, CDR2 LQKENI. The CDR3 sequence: CASSTPSSARSYNEQFF. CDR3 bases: TGTGCCAGCTCAACCCCGAGCAGCGCCCGCTCCTACAATGAGCAGTTCTTC.

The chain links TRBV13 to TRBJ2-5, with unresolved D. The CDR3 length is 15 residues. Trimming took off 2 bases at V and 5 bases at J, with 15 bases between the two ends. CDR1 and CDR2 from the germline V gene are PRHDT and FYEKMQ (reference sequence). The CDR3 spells CASSLKQSLMETQYF. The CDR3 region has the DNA TGTGCCAGCAGCTTAAAACAGTCTTTGATGGAGACCCAGTACTTC.

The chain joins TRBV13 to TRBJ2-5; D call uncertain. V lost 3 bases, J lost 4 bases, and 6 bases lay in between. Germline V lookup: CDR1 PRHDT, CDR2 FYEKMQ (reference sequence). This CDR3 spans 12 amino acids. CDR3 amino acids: CASSLSGETQYF. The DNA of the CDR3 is TGTGCCAGCAGCTTGTCGGGAGAGACCCAGTACTTC.

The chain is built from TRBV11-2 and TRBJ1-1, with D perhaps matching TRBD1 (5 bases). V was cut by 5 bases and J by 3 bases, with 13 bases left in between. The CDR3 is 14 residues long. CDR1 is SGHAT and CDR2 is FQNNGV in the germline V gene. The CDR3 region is CASSIQAGDTEAFF. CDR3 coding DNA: TGTGCCAGCAGCATACAGGCCGGTGACACTGAAGCTTTCTTT. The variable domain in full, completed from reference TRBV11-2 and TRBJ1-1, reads EAGVAQSPRYKIIEKRQSVAFWCNPISGHATLYWYQQILGQGPKLLIQFQNNGVVDDSQLPKDRFSAERLKGVDSTLKIQPAKLEDSAVYLCASSIQAGDTEAFFGQGTRLTVV.

The CDR3 loop is CAWLDRQETQYF. CDR3 DNA sequence: TGTGCCTGGCTGGACAGACAAGAGACCCAGTACTTC. The chain combines TRBV30 with TRBJ2-5; the D gene is possibly TRBD1 (6 bases). Germline V gene lookup returns CDR1 GTSNPN and CDR2 SVGIG (reference sequence). The CDR3 covers 12 residues. V lost 5 bases, J lost 2 bases, and 9 bases lay in between.

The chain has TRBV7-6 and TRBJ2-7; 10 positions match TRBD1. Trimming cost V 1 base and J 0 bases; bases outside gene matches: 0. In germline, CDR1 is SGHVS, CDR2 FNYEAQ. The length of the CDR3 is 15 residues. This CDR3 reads CASSLGDRGSYEQYF. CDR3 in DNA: TGTGCCAGCAGCTTAGGGGACAGGGGCTCCTACGAGCAGTACTTC.

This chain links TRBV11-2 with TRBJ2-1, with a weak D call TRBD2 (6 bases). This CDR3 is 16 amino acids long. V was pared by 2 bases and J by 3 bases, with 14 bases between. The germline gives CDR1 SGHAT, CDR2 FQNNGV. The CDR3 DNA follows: TGTGCCAGCAGCTTACGCGAGCCGGGACTCTACAATGAGCAGTTCTTC. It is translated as CASSLREPGLYNEQFF.

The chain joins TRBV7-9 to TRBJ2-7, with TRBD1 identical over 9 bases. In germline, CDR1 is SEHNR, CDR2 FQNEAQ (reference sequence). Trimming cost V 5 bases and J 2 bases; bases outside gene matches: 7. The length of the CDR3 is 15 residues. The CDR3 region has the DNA TGTGCCAGCAGCGGACAGGGGATCAACACCTACGAGCAGTACTTC. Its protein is CASSGQGINTYEQYF.

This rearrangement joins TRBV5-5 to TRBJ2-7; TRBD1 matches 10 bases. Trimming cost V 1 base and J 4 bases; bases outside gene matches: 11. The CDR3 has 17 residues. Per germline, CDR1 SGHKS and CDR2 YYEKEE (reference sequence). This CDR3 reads CASSLSTGGAIGYEQYF. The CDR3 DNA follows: TGTGCCAGCAGCTTGTCGACAGGGGGCGCGATCGGTTACGAGCAGTACTTC. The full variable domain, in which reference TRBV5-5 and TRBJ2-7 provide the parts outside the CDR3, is DAGVTQSPTHLIKTRGQQVTLRCSPISGHKSVSWYQQVLGQGPQFIFQYYEKEERGRGNFPDRFSARQFPNYSSELNVNALLLGDSALYLCASSLSTGGAIGYEQYFGPGTRLTVT.

The CDR3 sequence: CASSQDPLAGSNWDYGYTF. The CDR3 nucleotides read TGCGCCAGCAGCCAAGATCCGTTGGCAGGGAGCAATTGGGACTATGGCTACACCTTC. The V and J genes are TRBV4-1 and TRBJ1-2; D is perhaps TRBD1 (5 bases). This CDR3 has 19 amino acids. V dropped 0 bases and J dropped 3 bases, with 23 bases sitting between them. CDR1 MGHRA and CDR2 YSYEKL come from the germline V gene.

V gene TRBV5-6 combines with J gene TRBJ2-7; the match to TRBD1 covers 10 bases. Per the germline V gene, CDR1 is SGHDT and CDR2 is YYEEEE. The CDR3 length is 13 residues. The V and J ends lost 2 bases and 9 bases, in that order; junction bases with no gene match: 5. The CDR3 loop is CASSFGTGDGQYF. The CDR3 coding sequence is TGTGCCAGCAGCTTTGGGACAGGGGATGGGCAGTACTTC.

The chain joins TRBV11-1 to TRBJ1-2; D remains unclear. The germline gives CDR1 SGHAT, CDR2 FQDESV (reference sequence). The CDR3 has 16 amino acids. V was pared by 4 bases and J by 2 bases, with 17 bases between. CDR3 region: CASSSGEWAANYGYTF. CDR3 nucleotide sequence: TGTGCCAGCAGCTCCGGGGAATGGGCCGCGAACTATGGCTACACCTTC.

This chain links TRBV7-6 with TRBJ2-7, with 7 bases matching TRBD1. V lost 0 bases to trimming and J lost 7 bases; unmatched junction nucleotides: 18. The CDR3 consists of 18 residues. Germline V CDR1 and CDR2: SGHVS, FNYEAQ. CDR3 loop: CASSLAETGSVASWEQYF. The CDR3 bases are TGTGCCAGCAGCTTAGCGGAGACAGGGTCGGTGGCCTCATGGGAGCAGTACTTC.

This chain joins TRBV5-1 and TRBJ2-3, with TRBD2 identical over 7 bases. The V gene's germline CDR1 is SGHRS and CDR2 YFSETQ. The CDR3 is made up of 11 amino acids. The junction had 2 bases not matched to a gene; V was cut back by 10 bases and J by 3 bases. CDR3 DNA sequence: TGCGCCTCCGGGGGGACAGATACGCAGTATTTT. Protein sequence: CASGGTDTQYF.

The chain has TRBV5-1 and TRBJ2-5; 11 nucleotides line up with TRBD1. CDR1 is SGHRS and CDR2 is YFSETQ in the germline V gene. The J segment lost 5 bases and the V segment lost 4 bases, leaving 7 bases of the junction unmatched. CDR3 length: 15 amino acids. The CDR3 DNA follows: TGCGCCAGCAGCGCCGGACAGGGGGCTGGGGAGACCCAGTACTTC. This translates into CASSAGQGAGETQYF.

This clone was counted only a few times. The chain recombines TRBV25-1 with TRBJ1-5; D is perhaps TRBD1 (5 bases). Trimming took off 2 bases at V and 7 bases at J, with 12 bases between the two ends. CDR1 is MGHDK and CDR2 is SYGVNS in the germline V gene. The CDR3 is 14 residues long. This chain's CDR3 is CASSERGARQPQHF. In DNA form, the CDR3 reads TGTGCCAGCAGTGAACGAGGGGCACGCCAGCCCCAGCATTTT.

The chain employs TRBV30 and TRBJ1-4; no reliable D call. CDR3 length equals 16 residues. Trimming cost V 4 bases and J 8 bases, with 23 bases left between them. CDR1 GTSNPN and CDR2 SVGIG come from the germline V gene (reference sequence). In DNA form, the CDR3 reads TGTGCCTGGACCCCCCTAACCCAATACGGGAGAGAAAAACTGTTTTTT. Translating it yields CAWTPLTQYGREKLFF.

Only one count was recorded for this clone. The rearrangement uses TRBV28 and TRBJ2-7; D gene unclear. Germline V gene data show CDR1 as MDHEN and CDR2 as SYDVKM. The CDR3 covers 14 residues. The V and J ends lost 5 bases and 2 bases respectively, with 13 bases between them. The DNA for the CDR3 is TGTGCCAGCAGTCCGAATTTCCGCCCCTACGAGCAGTACTTC. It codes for CASSPNFRPYEQYF.